The 17 T cell receptor beta chains in this list originate from one sample, sequenced in a study of shared clonotypes between healthy human individuals. Sequencing used immunoSEQ multiplex PCR; TCRdb keeps in-frame clones, though not all of them. The sample lists a few million clones, 85% to 95% occurring once. Specimen: naive CD4+ T cells from PBMCs. Indicated subset: CD45RA+ positively selected. These TCRs come from a man aged 18 to 35 in good health. Some clones in this sample may be carry-over from other donors' samples.

CDR3 loop: CATSDRGGGNTIYF. In DNA form, the CDR3 reads TGTGCCACATCGGACCGAGGTGGGGGAAACACCATATATTTT. This chain connects TRBV30 to TRBJ1-3; D uncertain. Germline assignment: CDR1 GTSNPN and CDR2 SVGIG (reference sequence). V was pared by 8 bases and J by 4 bases, with 18 bases between. The length of the CDR3 is 14 residues. Combining the CDR3 with reference TRBV30 and TRBJ1-3 gives the whole variable domain SQTIHQWPATLVQPVGSPLSLECTVEGTSNPNLYWYRQAAGRGLQLLFYSVGIGQISSEVPQNLSASRPQDRQFILSSKKLLLSDSGFYLCATSDRGGGNTIYFGEGSWLTVV.

This chain joins TRBV7-6 and TRBJ1-1; D uncertain. Germline assignment: CDR1 SGHVS and CDR2 FNYEAQ. V was cut by 4 bases and J by 4 bases, with 13 bases left in between. The CDR3 loop spans 14 amino acids. The CDR3, as DNA: TGTGCCAGCAGCTACCCCGCTCGGGGCACTGAAGCTTTCTTT. Its translation is CASSYPARGTEAFF.

The V gene is TRBV27, the J gene TRBJ1-1; perhaps TRBD1 as D (5 bases). CDR3 length: 13 residues. V was clipped by 9 bases and J by 1 base, with 12 bases between them. CDR1 and CDR2 from the germline V gene are MNHEY and SMNVEV (reference sequence). DNA of the CDR3: TGTGCCAGTCATGCCCAGGGGAACACTGAAGCTTTCTTT. As protein: CASHAQGNTEAFF.

The chain recombines TRBV30 with TRBJ2-7, with unresolved D. In germline, CDR1 is GTSNPN, CDR2 SVGIG (reference sequence). Trimming removed 2 bases at V and 11 bases at J, with 13 bases between. This CDR3 spans 11 amino acids. CDR3 sequence: CAWSLGYLKYF. In DNA, the CDR3 is TGTGCCTGGAGTCTTGGATATCTAAAGTACTTC.

V gene TRBV30 combines with J gene TRBJ2-7; no definite D call. CDR1 is GTSNPN, CDR2 SVGIG, per germline (reference sequence). V was clipped by 2 bases and J by 6 bases, with 20 bases between them. This CDR3 region has 15 residues. CDR3 DNA: TGTGCCTGGAGTCAAAAGACTCCGGTAGTCCCCGAGCAGTACTTC. It yields the protein CAWSQKTPVVPEQYF.

The gene calls are TRBV6-1 and TRBJ2-7; D possibly corresponds to TRBD2 (6 bases). V lost 6 bases and J lost 2, with 11 bases in between. CDR1 and CDR2 (germline): MNHNS, SASEGT. This CDR3 spans 13 amino acids. The CDR3 nucleotides read TGTGCCAGCAGGGGACTCCGTACCTACGAGCAGTACTTC. This encodes CASRGLRTYEQYF.

J is TRBJ2-6 and V is TRBV30; no definite D call. Trimming pared 5 bases from V and 4 bases from J, leaving 18 bases between. From germline, CDR1 is GTSNPN and CDR2 SVGIG (reference sequence). This CDR3 has 16 residues. The CDR3 DNA reads as TGTGCCTGGTATGGTTTCGTTCCCGCAGGGGCCAACGTCCTGACTTTC. Translated, it gives CAWYGFVPAGANVLTF.

To note about this clone: The same CDR3 is also encoded by other DNA sequences in this sample. The chain couples TRBV7-2 to TRBJ2-5, with D perhaps TRBD1 or TRBD2 (5 bases each). V shed 5 bases and J shed 2 bases, with 9 bases lying between them. The CDR3 is made up of 13 amino acids. Germline CDR1 SGHTA, CDR2 FQGNSA. CDR3 protein: CASSPGPQETQYF. The CDR3 bases are TGTGCCAGCAGCCCGGGACCTCAAGAGACCCAGTACTTC.

The chain employs TRBV19 and TRBJ1-2; D gene uncertain. Trimming stripped 10 bases from V and 4 bases from J, with 22 bases between. Germline V gene lookup returns CDR1 LNHDA and CDR2 SQIVND (reference sequence). The CDR3 has 15 amino acids. As DNA, the CDR3 is TGTGCCACTTCACTACCAACAGATGAATTCTATGGCTACACCTTC. Amino acids: CATSLPTDEFYGYTF.

CDR3 nucleotide sequence: TGTGCCAGCAGCCCCCAGGTCTGGGAAGAGACCCAGTACTTC. It yields the protein CASSPQVWEETQYF. The chain uses TRBV11-2 and TRBJ2-5; unclear D gene. V was clipped by 5 bases and J by 3 bases, with 13 bases between them. The CDR3 is 14 residues long. Germline lookup yields CDR1 SGHAT and CDR2 FQNNGV.

The chain joins TRBV28 to TRBJ1-4; D is unclear. The V end was cut by 7 bases, the J end by 0 bases, with 9 bases between. The CDR3 length is 14 residues. CDR1 and CDR2 from the germline V gene are MDHEN and SYDVKM. This CDR3 reads CASTDGTTNEKLFF. In DNA form, the CDR3 reads TGTGCCAGCACGGACGGCACAACTAATGAAAAACTGTTTTTT.

The chain combines TRBV10-3 with TRBJ2-5; D is unresolved. Germline CDR1 ENHRY, CDR2 SYGVKD. The germline V and J ends were trimmed by 3 bases and 3 bases, with 8 bases remaining between them. CDR3 length: 13 residues. The CDR3 loop reads CAISEVGKETQYF. The CDR3 bases are TGTGCCATCAGTGAAGTTGGAAAAGAGACCCAGTACTTC.

This clone was counted once. V usage is TRBV6-1 and J usage is TRBJ2-1, with D perhaps TRBD1 (5 bases). This CDR3 has 11 residues. V gave up 5 bases and J gave up 10 bases, with 9 bases separating them. Germline loops: CDR1 MNHNS, CDR2 SASEGT. CDR3 region: CASSRQGEQFF. In DNA form, the CDR3 reads TGTGCCAGCAGTAGGCAGGGCGAGCAGTTCTTC.

V usage is TRBV19 and J usage is TRBJ1-2; D remains ambiguous. Germline-derived CDR1 and CDR2 are LNHDA and SQIVND (reference sequence). V gave up 1 base and J gave up 4 bases, with 10 bases separating them. This CDR3 comprises 14 residues. CDR3 amino acids: CASSIAGVIYGYTF. CDR3 coding DNA: TGTGCCAGTAGTATAGCCGGGGTTATCTATGGCTACACCTTC.

As DNA, the CDR3 is TGTGCCAGCTCACCACTTGACGGGACCTTGGCCGGGGAGCTGTTTTTT. This translates into CASSPLDGTLAGELFF. The chain joins TRBV18 to TRBJ2-2; either TRBD1 or TRBD2 may supply D (5 bases each). Germline CDR1 KGHSH, CDR2 LQKENI. This CDR3 has 16 amino acids. Trimming shortened V by 1 base and J by 6 bases, and 15 bases separated the two germline ends. The variable domain in full, completed from reference TRBV18 and TRBJ2-2, reads NAGVMQNPRHLVRRRGQEARLRCSPMKGHSHVYWYRQLPEEGLKFMVYLQKENIIDESGMPKERFSAEFPKEGPSILRIQQVVRGDSAAYFCASSPLDGTLAGELFFGEGSRLTVL.

This sequence joins TRBV10-3 and TRBJ1-1; D is unclear. This CDR3 has 17 residues. The V gene's germline CDR1 is ENHRY and CDR2 SYGVKD. The V and J ends lost 2 bases and 2 bases respectively, with 18 bases between them. The CDR3 DNA follows: TGTGCCATCAGTGAGCCCGACCCACTCAACCGAAACACTGAAGCTTTCTTT. The encoded protein is CAISEPDPLNRNTEAFF.

The V and J genes are TRBV19 and TRBJ2-2, with 8 positions matching TRBD1. V lost 4 bases to trimming and J lost 5 bases; unmatched junction nucleotides: 6. Germline V gene lookup returns CDR1 LNHDA and CDR2 SQIVND (reference sequence). The CDR3 totals 15 residues. The DNA of the CDR3 is TGTGCCAGTAGTAAGGACAGGGTAGGGACCGGGGAGCTGTTTTTT. Translation: CASSKDRVGTGELFF.